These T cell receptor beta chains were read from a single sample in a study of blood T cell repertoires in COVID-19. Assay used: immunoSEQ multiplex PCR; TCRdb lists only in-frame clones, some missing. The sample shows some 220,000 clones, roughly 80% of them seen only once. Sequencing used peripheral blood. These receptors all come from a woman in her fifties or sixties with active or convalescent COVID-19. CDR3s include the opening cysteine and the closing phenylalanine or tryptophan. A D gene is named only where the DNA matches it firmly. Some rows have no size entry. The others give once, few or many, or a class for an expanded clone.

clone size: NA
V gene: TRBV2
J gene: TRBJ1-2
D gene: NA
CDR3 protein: CASSVGHFYGYTF
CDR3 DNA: TGTGCCAGCAGTGTTGGACACTTCTATGGCTACACCTTC

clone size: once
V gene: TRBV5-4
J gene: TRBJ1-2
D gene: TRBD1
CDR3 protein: CASSQRQGNYGYTF
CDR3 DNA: TGTGCCAGCAGCCAAAGACAGGGGAACTATGGCTACACCTTC

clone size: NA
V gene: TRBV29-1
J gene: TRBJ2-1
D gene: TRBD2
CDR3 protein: CSDVTSGGYNEQFF
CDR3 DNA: TGCAGCGACGTTACTAGCGGGGGTTACAATGAGCAGTTCTTC

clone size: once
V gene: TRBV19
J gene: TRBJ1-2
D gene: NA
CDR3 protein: CASSMGRGRDGYTF
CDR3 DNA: TGTGCCAGTAGTATGGGCAGGGGTCGTGATGGCTACACCTTC

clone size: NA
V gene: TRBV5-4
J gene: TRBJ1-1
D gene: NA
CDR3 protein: CASSMGLWNTEAFF
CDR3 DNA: TGTGCCAGCAGCATGGGACTTTGGAACACTGAAGCTTTCTTT

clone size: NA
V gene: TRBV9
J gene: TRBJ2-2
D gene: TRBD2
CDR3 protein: CASSPTLAGGRLGELFF
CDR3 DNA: TGTGCCAGCAGCCCGACCCTGGCGGGGGGGCGCCTCGGGGAGCTGTTTTTT

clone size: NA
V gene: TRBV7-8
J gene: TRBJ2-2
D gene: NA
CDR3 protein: CASSLDLGDTGELFF
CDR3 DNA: TGTGCCAGCAGCTTAGACTTAGGGGACACCGGGGAGCTGTTTTTT

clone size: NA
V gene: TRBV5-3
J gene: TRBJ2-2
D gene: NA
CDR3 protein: CARSSSRQANTGELFF
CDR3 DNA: TGTGCCAGAAGCTCTAGCCGACAGGCGAACACCGGGGAGCTGTTTTTT

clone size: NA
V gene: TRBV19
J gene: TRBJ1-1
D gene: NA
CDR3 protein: CASSDNLREEAFF
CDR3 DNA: TGTGCCAGTAGTGATAACCTCAGGGAAGAGGCTTTCTTT

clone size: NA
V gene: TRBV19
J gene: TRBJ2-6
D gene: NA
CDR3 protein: CASSIEAVNVLTF
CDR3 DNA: TGTGCCAGTAGTATAGAGGCAGTCAACGTCCTGACTTTC

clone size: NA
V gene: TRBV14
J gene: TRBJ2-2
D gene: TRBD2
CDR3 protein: CASSRSASGNTGELFF
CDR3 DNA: TGTGCCAGCAGCCGGTCGGCTAGCGGGAACACCGGGGAGCTGTTTTTT